This is a list of T cell receptor beta chains from one sample in a study of blood T cell repertoires in COVID-19. Measured with immunoSEQ multiplex PCR; TCRdb has only the in-frame clones, and not every one. The table has about 150,000 clones, about nine tenths seen once. The specimen was peripheral blood. These TCRs come from a woman in her 70s with acute or convalescent COVID-19. The CDR3 runs from the conserved cysteine through the conserved F or W. D genes are given only for firm matches. Clone sizes are given selectively: once, few, many, or a class where the clone is expanded.

cdr3_nt cdr3_aa j_call v_call clone_size d_call
TGTGCCAGCAGCCCGCCGGGTTATGGCTACACCTTC CASSPPGYGYTF TRBJ1-2 TRBV7-2 . .
TGTGCCAGCAGCTCCTCACTCGGGACAGGGAATTCACCCCTCCACTTT CASSSSLGTGNSPLHF TRBJ1-6 TRBV5-6 . TRBD1
TGTGCCAGCAGTGACGGACAGGGCGGCCAGCCCCAGCATTTT CASSDGQGGQPQHF TRBJ1-5 TRBV6-1 . TRBD1
TGTGCCAGCAGCCAAAGAAGGACTGCCCTCCACTTT CASSQRRTALHF TRBJ1-6 TRBV14 . .
TGTGCCAGCAGCTGGGGCAGGGGGCGCGCGGACACTGAAGCTTTCTTT CASSWGRGRADTEAFF TRBJ1-1 TRBV7-9 . TRBD1
TGTGCCAGCCTTCGGACAGGCCAAGAGACCCAGTACTTC CASLRTGQETQYF TRBJ2-5 TRBV7-2 . TRBD1
TGTGCCAGCTCACCAAAGGGGACAGGGGGATCGGCGAGGGGCTACACCTTC CASSPKGTGGSARGYTF TRBJ1-2 TRBV18 . TRBD1
TGTGCCACCAGTAGTCCGACAGGGGACCAGCCCCAGCATTTT CATSSPTGDQPQHF TRBJ1-5 TRBV24-1 . TRBD1
TGTGCCAGCACCCGCGGGACAGGGGGCTACAGCAATGAGCAGTTCTTC CASTRGTGGYSNEQFF TRBJ2-1 TRBV25-1 . TRBD1
TGTGCCAGCAGTTACTCGGGTAGACGCGGCGAGCAGTACTTC CASSYSGRRGEQYF TRBJ2-7 TRBV6-2/TRBV6-3 . .
TGTGCCAGCAGCTTGGTGGGGCAAGCGGGCGAGACCCAGTACTTC CASSLVGQAGETQYF TRBJ2-5 TRBV5-6 . .
TGTGCCAGCAGGTCCGGGTTTACGAACGAGCAGTACTTC CASRSGFTNEQYF TRBJ2-7 TRBV27 . .
TGTGCCAGCAGCAACGGGGACAGGTCCTTCACCTTC CASSNGDRSFTF TRBJ1-2 TRBV9 . TRBD1
TGTGCCAGCAGCTACGGGACAGGGGCCTCCTCTCGCTATGGCTACACCTTC CASSYGTGASSRYGYTF TRBJ1-2 TRBV28 . TRBD1
TGTGCCAGCAGTGCGCCGTTAACAGGGAACCAGCATTTT CASSAPLTGNQHF TRBJ1-5 TRBV25-1 . .
TGTGCCAGCAGCGACCTAGCGGGGGCCAACAATGAGCAGTTCTTC CASSDLAGANNEQFF TRBJ2-1 TRBV6-5 . TRBD2
TGTGCCAGCAGCCCCACAAGTAGCAATCAGCCCCAGCATTTT CASSPTSSNQPQHF TRBJ1-5 TRBV5-5 . .
TGTGCCAGTAGTATTTTAGGGGGCCGTGGGGGTTATAGCAATCAGCCCCAGCATTTT CASSILGGRGGYSNQPQHF TRBJ1-5 TRBV19 . TRBD1
TGTGCCAGCAGTTCGTGGACAGGGGGCGACTATGGCTACACCTTC CASSSWTGGDYGYTF TRBJ1-2 TRBV27 . TRBD1
TGTGCTAGTGGTTTGGTACAGAGTTACACTGAAGCTTTCTTT CASGLVQSYTEAFF TRBJ1-1 TRBV12-5 once .
TGTGCCAGCAGCGGCGTTCTGGGCGAAAAACTGTTTTTT CASSGVLGEKLFF TRBJ1-4 TRBV7-6 . .
TGCGCCAGCAGCCTCTCCCCCGGAGCGGGGCAAGAGACCCAGTACTTC CASSLSPGAGQETQYF TRBJ2-5 TRBV4-1 . TRBD2
TGCACCGGGCAGGGGCCCCTTGAAGCTTTCTTT CTGQGPLEAFF TRBJ1-1 TRBV29-1 . .
TGTGCCAGCAGCCAAGCCCACGCGGGGGGTAATTCACCCCTCCACTTT CASSQAHAGGNSPLHF TRBJ1-6 TRBV4-2 . .
TGTGCCAGCAGTTACTTTCTACCAGGGCAAAACACTGAAGCTTTCTTT CASSYFLPGQNTEAFF TRBJ1-1 TRBV6-5 . .
TGCGCCAGCAGCCAAGTGGGGAGGGACAGGGGCACAGATACGCAGTATTTT CASSQVGRDRGTDTQYF TRBJ2-3 TRBV4-1 . TRBD1
TGTGCCAGCAGCGTAGATTGGGAGAGTACGCAGTATTTT CASSVDWESTQYF TRBJ2-3 TRBV9 . .
TGCGCCAGCAGCCAAGGACCCGGACAGGGGATTGAAAAACTGTTTTTT CASSQGPGQGIEKLFF TRBJ1-4 TRBV4-1 . TRBD1
TGTGCCAGCAGCTTGGCCAAGGGGCTTACCTACAATGAGCAGTTCTTC CASSLAKGLTYNEQFF TRBJ2-1 TRBV5-4 . .
TGTGCCAGCAGCCTCACCGGGGGGGTCAGCTATGGCTACACCTTC CASSLTGGVSYGYTF TRBJ1-2 TRBV7-3 . .
TGTGCCAGCAGTTACGAGAAGGGGATCGGTGGCTACACCTTC CASSYEKGIGGYTF TRBJ1-2 TRBV6-5 . .
TGTGCCAGTAGGACGCCGGGACAGGGAGATCGAAAACTGTTTTTT CASRTPGQGDRKLFF TRBJ1-4 TRBV19 once TRBD1
TGTGCCAGCAGTTACCGGGAAACTAACTATGGCTACACCTTC CASSYRETNYGYTF TRBJ1-2 TRBV6-5 once .
TGTGCCAGCGCTGGGGCGGCTCATAGCAATCAGCCCCAGCATTTT CASAGAAHSNQPQHF TRBJ1-5 TRBV7-9 . .
TGTGCCAGCAGCTCGGGACTCAATGAAAAACTGTTTTTT CASSSGLNEKLFF TRBJ1-4 TRBV11-2 . .
TGTGCCAGCTCACCCTTCCCTGCGGGGGTAGCAACTAATGAAAAACTGTTTTTT CASSPFPAGVATNEKLFF TRBJ1-4 TRBV18 . .
TGTGCCAGTAGTATAGACCCGATTCGGGGGGCTGAAGCTTTCTTT CASSIDPIRGAEAFF TRBJ1-1 TRBV19 . .
TGTGCCAGCAATCAGGGATGGTACACTGAAGCTTTCTTT CASNQGWYTEAFF TRBJ1-1 TRBV6-5 . .
TGTGCCAGCAGCCGCCGCTTGACAGGGTTCGATGGCTACACCTTC CASSRRLTGFDGYTF TRBJ1-2 TRBV21-1 . .
TGTGCCAGTACCCAGTGGGGGACAGGGTTAGATACGCAGTATTTT CASTQWGTGLDTQYF TRBJ2-3 TRBV19 . TRBD1
TGTGCCAGCCCTCATAGGGGATCCACTGAAGCTTTCTTT CASPHRGSTEAFF TRBJ1-1 TRBV25-1 . .
TGTGCCAGTAGTATAAAAGGGAGCCTCTCTGGAAACACCATATATTTT CASSIKGSLSGNTIYF TRBJ1-3 TRBV19 . .
TGTGCCAGCTCACCCCCGGGACAGGGGGCCCCCCAGCATTTT CASSPPGQGAPQHF TRBJ1-5 TRBV18 once TRBD1
TGTGCCAGCAGCTATGGCCGGGGGGAAAAACTGTTTTTT CASSYGRGEKLFF TRBJ1-4 TRBV11-2 . .
TGCGCCAGCAGCCAACTACGGACCTACCAGGGAAATCAGCCCCAGCATTTT CASSQLRTYQGNQPQHF TRBJ1-5 TRBV4-1 . .
TGCGCCAGCAGCTTGGAAAGCCACAGGGGAAAGTTGTTCTTC CASSLESHRGKLFF TRBJ2-1 TRBV5-1 . TRBD1
TGTGCCAGCAGTTTGAAAACAGGGCCCCGGGAGACCCAGTACTTC CASSLKTGPRETQYF TRBJ2-5 TRBV5-8 . .
TGTGCCAGCAGCCCCGGTGGGGGGGCGAACACCGGGGAGCTGTTTTTT CASSPGGGANTGELFF TRBJ2-2 TRBV7-9 . TRBD2
TGTGCCAGCAGCCGGAGAAACACCGGGGAGCTGTTTTTT CASSRRNTGELFF TRBJ2-2 TRBV7-9 . .
TGTGCCAGCAGGACGCTAGGGGGCGGAGAAAAACTGTTTTTT CASRTLGGGEKLFF TRBJ1-4 TRBV6-5 . TRBD1
TGTGCCAGCAGCTTACGCGATGACACAGGGAGTTCGCAGTTCTTC CASSLRDDTGSSQFF TRBJ2-1 TRBV7-3 . .
TGTGCCAGCAGCCCAGGACAGGGTTTGGCTGGGGCCAACGTCCTGACTTTC CASSPGQGLAGANVLTF TRBJ2-6 TRBV3-1/TRBV3-2 . TRBD1
TGTGCCAGCAGCTTGGAGGGAGTGGAACTCACCCTCCACTTT CASSLEGVELTLHF TRBJ1-6 TRBV5-6 . .
TGCAGTGCTAGTAGGACTAGCGGGGGGGCCTATGAGCAGTTCTTC CSASRTSGGAYEQFF TRBJ2-1 TRBV20-1 . TRBD2
TGTGCCAGTAGTGGCCGACAGGGGATGAACACTGAAGCTTTCTTT CASSGRQGMNTEAFF TRBJ1-1 TRBV19 . TRBD1
TGTGCCACCAGCAGGAGCATAACAGGGTTCAATCAGCCCCAGCATTTT CATSRSITGFNQPQHF TRBJ1-5 TRBV15 . .
TGCGCCAGCAGCGGAGGGGACAGGGGGTTCACAGATACGCAGTATTTT CASSGGDRGFTDTQYF TRBJ2-3 TRBV5-1 few TRBD1